This TCR beta chain was retrieved from a study of cytomegalovirus exposure and HLA in healthy donors. The CDR3 length is 13 residues. Germline V gene data show CDR1 as WNHNN and CDR2 as SYGVQD (reference sequence). V gave up 8 bases and J gave up 1 base, with 11 bases separating them. Amplification used 60 Vbeta primers and 13 Jbeta primers. Produced via immunoSEQ multiplex PCR; TCRdb's table is partial and in-frame only. This sample yields about 160,000 clones, of which 80% to 90% are seen a single time; around 13% belongs to the top ten. The rearrangement uses TRBV10-1 and TRBJ1-1; D is undetermined. The sequence came from a woman aged 50 to 65 in good health and CMV-seronegative. The sequenced sample consisted of PBMCs. CDR3 loop: CASANERNTEAFF. The CDR3 nucleotides read TGCGCCAGCGCTAACGAGAGGAACACTGAAGCTTTCTTT.